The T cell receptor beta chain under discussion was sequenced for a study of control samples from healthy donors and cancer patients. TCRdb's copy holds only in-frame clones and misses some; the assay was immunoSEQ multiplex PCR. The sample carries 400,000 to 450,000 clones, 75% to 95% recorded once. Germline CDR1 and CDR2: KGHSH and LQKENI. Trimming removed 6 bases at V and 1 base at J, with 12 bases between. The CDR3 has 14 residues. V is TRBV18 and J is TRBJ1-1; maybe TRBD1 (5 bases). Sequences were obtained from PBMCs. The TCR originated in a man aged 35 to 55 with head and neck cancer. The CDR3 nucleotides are TGTGCCAGCTCCCGCACCACAGGGAACACTGAAGCTTTCTTT. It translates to CASSRTTGNTEAFF.